This TCR beta chain was recovered during a study of tumor and adjacent non-tumor tissue in lung cancer. Study-wide context: Samples averaged roughly 4.2 million productive TCRbeta reads each.

RNA was extracted from bulk tissue without any cell sorting. Deletions cut 5 bases from V and 4 bases from J, with 17 bases between. CDR3 length: 15 amino acids. Germline V gives CDR1 MNHEY, CDR2 SMNVEV (reference sequence). Three rounds of nested PCR, following a modified ARM-PCR protocol, produced the TCRbeta library. TCRdb reprocessed the multiplex PCR reads with MiXCR, giving one entry per CDR3 protein. The sample records over 130,000 distinct CDR3 sequences, 60% to 70% being singletons. Sequencing was carried out using lung tumor tissue. The J gene is TRBJ1-2, the V gene TRBV27; no firm D call. The receptor was isolated from a man aged 60-69 years with small cell lung cancer. CDR3 DNA: TGTGCCAGCAGTCTCGCATTTAAGGCAATCTATGGCTACACCTTC. This sequence encodes CASSLAFKAIYGYTF.